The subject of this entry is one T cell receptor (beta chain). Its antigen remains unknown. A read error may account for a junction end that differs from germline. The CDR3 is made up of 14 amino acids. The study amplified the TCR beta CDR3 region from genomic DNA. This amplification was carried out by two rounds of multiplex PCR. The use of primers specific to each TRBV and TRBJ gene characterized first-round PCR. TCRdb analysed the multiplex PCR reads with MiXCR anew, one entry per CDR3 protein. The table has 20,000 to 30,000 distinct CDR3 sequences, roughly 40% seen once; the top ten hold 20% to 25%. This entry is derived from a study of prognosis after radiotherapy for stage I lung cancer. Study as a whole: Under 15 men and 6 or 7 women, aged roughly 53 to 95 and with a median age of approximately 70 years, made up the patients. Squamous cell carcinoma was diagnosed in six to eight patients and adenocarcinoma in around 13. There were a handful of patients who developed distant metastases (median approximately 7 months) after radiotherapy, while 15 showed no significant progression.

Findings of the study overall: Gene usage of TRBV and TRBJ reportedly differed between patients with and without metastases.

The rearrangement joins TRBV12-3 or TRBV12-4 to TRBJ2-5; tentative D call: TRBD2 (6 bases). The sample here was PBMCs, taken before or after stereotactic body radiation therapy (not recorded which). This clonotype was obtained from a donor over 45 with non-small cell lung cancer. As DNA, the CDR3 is TGTGCCAACAGTTCCGGAGGGGTTCCCCGGACCCAGTACTTC. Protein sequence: CANSSGGVPRTQYF.